This entry features one T cell receptor beta chain sequence. Its cognate antigen has yet to be identified. Base quality data are lacking; no much larger clone is found one base away. The data stem from a study of blood T cell repertoires in COVID-19 (TCRdb year 2020). Context from the whole study: Samples from collaborators originated in the United States, Italy and Spain and spanned both the acute and convalescent phases of COVID-19. The material from the prospective study consisted of cDNA or gDNA derived from T cells, B-cell-depleted T cells, or PBMCs. The dataset comprised deeply sampled blood TCRbeta repertoires from subjects exposed to, actively infected with, or recovered from COVID-19. The repertoires were made available in a free public database intended to serve as a resource for research on the immune response to SARS-CoV-2. The samples were drawn from the first 160 participants of the ongoing ImmuneRACE study and from 950 to 1,500 subjects provided by 6 global collaborators. Sample metadata almost always included a de-identified subject ID, COVID-19 status, age in years and sex. Where available, HLA class I and class II types were obtained from metadata supplied by the sample provider rather than from assay-based typing. Overall study outcomes, separate from this receptor: The amount of clinical and demographic metadata varied by source and participant and was provided uncurated.

As encoded in the germline V gene, CDR1 is KGHSH while CDR2 is LQKENI. The CDR3 runs 14 residues from the cysteine to the phenylalanine. Just CDR3 DNA is preserved here, 42 bases in frame from base 1. V lost 6 bases and J lost 6 bases, and the count of bases not matched to a germline gene is 7. The immunoSEQ Assay, a bias-controlled multiplex PCR, was used to amplify TCRbeta CDR3 regions from genomic DNA. The study's own analysis went as follows. Within the assay, amplification of reference gene primers was used to estimate how many nucleated cells each sample contained. Sequence reads were collapsed and filtered to measure the absolute abundance of every unique TCRbeta CDR3 rearrangement. For each sample, productive Simpson clonality was calculated as the square root of Simpson's diversity index across productive rearrangements. In its TCRdb copy, this immuneACCESS table keeps in-frame sequences only and misses some clones. Where compared with another copy, unresolved V genes explain less than half of these, and the others have no known cause. V and J calls and clone size are copied from that table; D and trimming were computed from the DNA. The sample includes 200,000 to 250,000 clones, with roughly 88% observed a single time. The ten largest clones capture approximately 2% of the sample.

Samples from volunteer blood donors who had recovered from COVID-19 were contributed by a second Seattle source. Each collaborating institution followed its own protocols to collect whole blood in K2EDTA tubes. For TCRbeta analysis, collaborators shipped samples as frozen whole blood, isolated PBMCs, or DNA extracted from either of those sample types. The chain was built from TRBV18 and TRBJ2-4, and 8 junction bases match TRBD1. The sequence was collected from a man aged 25-45 years who had recovered from COVID-19. The sequenced material came from peripheral blood. The DNA sequence follows: TGTGCCAGCTCGTCAGACAGGGGTATAAACATTCAGTACTTC. This gives the protein CASSSDRGINIQYF. With the rest looked up from the reference TRBV18 and TRBJ2-4 genes rather than sequenced, the full variable domain is NAGVMQNPRHLVRRRGQEARLRCSPMKGHSHVYWYRQLPEEGLKFMVYLQKENIIDESGMPKERFSAEFPKEGPSILRIQQVVRGDSAAYFCASSSDRGINIQYFGAGTRLSVL.